This T cell receptor beta chain was retrieved from a study of shared clonotypes between healthy human individuals. Points on this clone: What it binds is unknown.

The healthy adult donors were HIV-negative and reported no recent acute infections or vaccinations. CD4+ cells were split into CD45RA+ naive and CD45RA-negative memory subsets. Overall study findings and caveats: There were few donors, and this limited the genetic and exposure-history diversity represented.

The CDR3 has 11 amino acids. Germline V gives CDR1 SQVTM, CDR2 ANQGSEA. Trimming left V 4 bases short and J 8 bases short, with 11 bases between. Once extracted for a subset, genomic DNA was divided evenly among several immunoSEQ plates. The method was immunoSEQ multiplex PCR; TCRdb's version includes in-frame clones alone and lacks a portion of them. There are 2,100,000 or so clones in the sample; roughly 95% occur only once, and less than 0.15% lies in the top ten. The V gene is TRBV29-1, the J gene TRBJ1-1; unclear D gene. The sequencing input was naive CD4+ T cells sorted from blood. Subset here: CD45RA+ positively selected. The receptor was isolated from a man younger than 35 in good health. The CDR3 reads CSVASPSEAFF. In nucleotides, the CDR3 is TGCAGCGTTGCATCTCCCTCCGAAGCTTTCTTT.